The clone carrying this T cell receptor (beta chain) was counted at least ten times. What it binds is unknown. This record belongs to a study of T cells in Graves' hyperthyroidism and ophthalmopathy. Template material for amplifying TCR beta CDR3 regions consisted of RNA transcripts. The HTBI primer set served for first-round RT-PCR of the TCR CDR3. TCRdb independently ran MiXCR on the multiplex PCR reads; one entry per CDR3 protein. The sample shows around 520,000 distinct CDR3 sequences, about an eighth of them seen only once. The CDR3 consists of 14 residues. V was pared by 2 bases and J by 1 base, with 0 bases of the junction left unmatched. Germline V gives CDR1 SGHNT, CDR2 YENEEA. Study-level findings and limits: Most thyroid-expanded clonotypes above 0.001 were also found in blood.

Exclusion criteria comprised uncontrolled infection, other autoimmune disease, pregnancy or lactation. Extraction of PBMCs used roughly 9.6 ml of fresh peripheral blood. This chain joins TRBV11-3 and TRBJ2-5, with TRBD2 identical over 8 bases. The sequence derives from a woman between 18 and 30 years old with Graves' hyperthyroidism. Sequencing was done on a sample of blood. As DNA, the CDR3 is TGTGCCAGCAGCTTACGGGGGGGCCAAGAGACCCAGTACTTC. It encodes CASSLRGGQETQYF.